These T cell receptor beta chains were read from a single sample in a study of T cells in Graves' hyperthyroidism and ophthalmopathy. TCRdb used MiXCR to reprocess the multiplex PCR reads, holding one entry per CDR3 protein. The data contain around 300,000 distinct CDR3 sequences, roughly 20% of them seen just once; the ten biggest clones take up over 55%. The sample taken for sequencing was blood. The receptor source for this set is a man aged 25-45 years with Graves' ophthalmopathy. Both conserved end residues are part of each CDR3. The D gene is left open where the match is weak. Clone size is given for some rows only: seen once, a few or many times, or a class if the clone is expanded.

CASSREDRAGQPQHF,TGTGCCAGCAGCCGTGAGGACAGGGCAGGTCAGCCCCAGCATTTT,TRBV7-9,few,TRBJ1-5,TRBD1
CSLTAKFYNEQFF,TGCAGCCTGACAGCGAAATTCTACAATGAGCAGTTCTTC,TRBV20-1,many,TRBJ2-1,NA
CAGSLGRVTNTEAFF,TGTGCCGGCAGCCTCGGGCGGGTAACGAACACTGAAGCTTTCTTT,TRBV7-9,once,TRBJ1-1,NA
CASSWGTEGDTQYF,TGCGCCAGCAGCTGGGGGACGGAGGGAGATACGCAGTATTTT,TRBV5-1,NA,TRBJ2-3,NA
CASRKLARNTGELFF,TGTGCCAGCAGAAAACTAGCGAGAAACACCGGGGAGCTGTTTTTT,TRBV28,NA,TRBJ2-2,TRBD2
CSVLAGGRSGTQYF,TGCAGCGTCCTAGCGGGAGGCCGCTCAGGTACGCAGTATTTT,TRBV29-1,few,TRBJ2-3,TRBD2
CASSPRFSGERTQYF,TGTGCCAGCAGCCCCCGGTTCTCGGGCGAAAGGACCCAGTACTTC,TRBV7-9,NA,TRBJ2-5,NA
CASSQDGGSYQETQYF,TGTGCCAGCAGCCAAGACGGGGGCTCCTACCAAGAGACCCAGTACTTC,TRBV3-1,NA,TRBJ2-5,NA
CASSPRVLYEQYF,TGTGCCAGCAGCCCCAGGGTCCTCTACGAGCAGTACTTC,TRBV7-8,many,TRBJ2-7,NA
CASSTSDTIYF,TGTGCCAGCAGTACTAGCGACACCATATATTTT,TRBV28,NA,TRBJ1-3,NA
CASSPRDPGSPDTQYF,TGTGCCAGCAGCCCCAGGGATCCCGGGAGCCCAGATACGCAGTATTTT,TRBV3-1,many,TRBJ2-3,NA
CSASSPGGVINNSPLHF,TGCAGTGCTAGTTCTCCCGGAGGAGTAATCAATAATTCACCCCTCCACTTT,TRBV20-1,NA,TRBJ1-6,NA
CATEGWGGDSTQYF,TGTGCCACCGAAGGGTGGGGAGGCGATAGTACCCAGTACTTC,TRBV10-3,NA,TRBJ2-5,NA
CASSAWTGYNSPLHF,TGCGCCAGCAGCGCCTGGACAGGGTATAATTCACCCCTCCACTTT,TRBV5-1,few,TRBJ1-6,TRBD1
CSATGVGSGNTIYF,TGCAGCGCGACAGGGGTTGGCTCTGGAAACACCATATATTTT,TRBV29-1,NA,TRBJ1-3,TRBD1
CASSLTDQPQHF,TGTGCCAGCAGCTTAACGGATCAGCCCCAGCATTTT,TRBV11-2,NA,TRBJ1-5,NA
CAWSVELFYNEQFF,TGTGCCTGGAGTGTGGAGCTTTTCTACAATGAGCAGTTCTTC,TRBV30,few,TRBJ2-1,NA
CASSYGGTSDSPLHF,TGTGCCAGCAGTTACGGGGGAACCTCCGATTCACCCCTCCACTTT,TRBV6-6,few,TRBJ1-6,NA
CASSSPTGANTEAFF,TGCGCCAGCAGCTCCCCGACAGGGGCGAACACTGAAGCTTTCTTT,TRBV5-1,NA,TRBJ1-1,TRBD1
CASSFWRSSYNEQFF,TGTGCCAGCAGCTTTTGGCGAAGCTCCTACAATGAGCAGTTCTTC,TRBV11-3,many,TRBJ2-1,NA
CASSLQLAGDEQYF,TGTGCCAGCAGCTTACAACTAGCGGGAGACGAGCAGTACTTC,TRBV7-2,few,TRBJ2-7,TRBD2
CASSEGLPGLNEQFF,TGTGCCAGCAGTGAGGGACTCCCTGGACTCAATGAGCAGTTCTTC,TRBV2,many,TRBJ2-1,NA
CSAWQGTEKLFF,TGCAGTGCGTGGCAGGGGACCGAAAAACTGTTTTTT,TRBV20-1,many,TRBJ1-4,NA
CASSYGRTYNEQFF,TGTGCCAGCAGTTACGGGCGAACCTACAATGAGCAGTTCTTC,TRBV6-2/TRBV6-3,NA,TRBJ2-1,NA
CASSPSDTGELFF,TGTGCCAGCTCACCGTCCGATACCGGGGAGCTGTTTTTT,TRBV18,many,TRBJ2-2,NA
CASSIDGGYGGAFF,TGTGCCAGTAGTATAGATGGGGGGTACGGAGGGGCTTTCTTT,TRBV19,NA,TRBJ1-1,NA
CASTGTLGHNEQFF,TGTGCCAGCACCGGGACTCTCGGCCACAATGAGCAGTTCTTC,TRBV2,many,TRBJ2-1,NA
CASSRAGLAGDQETQYF,TGTGCCAGCAGCCGGGCCGGACTAGCGGGGGACCAAGAGACCCAGTACTTC,TRBV14,NA,TRBJ2-5,TRBD2
CSASSGYPYEQYF,TGCAGTGCCTCGAGCGGGTACCCCTACGAGCAGTACTTC,TRBV20-1,many,TRBJ2-7,NA
CASSSRWSGDRADTQYF,TGTGCCAGCAGCTCACGGTGGTCGGGAGATAGGGCCGATACGCAGTATTTT,TRBV11-2,many,TRBJ2-3,NA
CASSRDRAVSYEQYF,TGTGCCAGCAGTCGGGACAGGGCTGTCTCCTACGAGCAGTACTTC,TRBV6-1,NA,TRBJ2-7,TRBD1
CASAVGSTEAFF,TGTGCCAGCGCTGTGGGGAGTACTGAAGCTTTCTTT,TRBV7-9,NA,TRBJ1-1,NA
CASSLVLPGQGRNSNQPQHF,TGTGCCAGCAGTTTAGTCCTCCCGGGACAGGGAAGGAATAGCAATCAGCCCCAGCATTTT,TRBV12-3/TRBV12-4,many,TRBJ1-5,TRBD1
CASSSTGTGGSPLHF,TGTGCCAGCAGCTCAACCGGGACAGGGGGATCACCCCTCCACTTT,TRBV9,NA,TRBJ1-6,TRBD1
CAGSLDGLRSGANVLTF,TGTGCCGGCAGTTTGGACGGACTGCGCTCTGGGGCCAACGTCCTGACTTTC,TRBV28,NA,TRBJ2-6,NA
CASSLVGVNSYEQYF,TGTGCCAGCAGTTTAGTGGGAGTTAATTCTTACGAGCAGTACTTC,TRBV28,many,TRBJ2-7,NA
CASSLVGLAGAGTDTQYF,TGCGCCAGCAGCTTGGTTGGGCTAGCGGGAGCAGGCACAGATACGCAGTATTTT,TRBV5-1,NA,TRBJ2-3,TRBD2
CATSRDEGTDTQYF,TGTGCCACCAGCAGAGACGAGGGGACAGATACGCAGTATTTT,TRBV15,many,TRBJ2-3,NA
CASSVTADTDTQYF,TGTGCCAGCAGCGTAACAGCAGACACAGATACGCAGTATTTT,TRBV9,NA,TRBJ2-3,NA
CASSPGTPTQDTQYF,TGTGCCAGCAGCCCCGGGACGCCGACTCAAGATACGCAGTATTTT,TRBV6-5,NA,TRBJ2-3,NA
CASGLLGYATEAFF,TGTGCCAGCGGCCTCTTGGGGTACGCCACTGAAGCTTTCTTT,TRBV11-3,many,TRBJ1-1,NA
CASSSTSGRAYGELFF,TGTGCCAGCAGCTCTACTAGCGGGAGGGCGTATGGGGAGCTGTTTTTT,TRBV5-5,few,TRBJ2-2,TRBD2